Following are 9 T cell receptor beta chains from one sample sequenced in a study of blood T cell repertoires in COVID-19. Some clones are missing from TCRdb's copy, which holds only in-frame ones; the method was immunoSEQ multiplex PCR. Of 250,000 to 350,000 clones listed, 86% are singletons. What was sequenced was PBMCs or T cells enriched from blood (not recorded which). The source is a woman younger than 35 who had recovered from COVID-19.

The chain employs TRBV3-1 (or the pseudogene TRBV3-2) and TRBJ2-3; 11 bases match TRBD2. The CDR3 is made up of 16 amino acids. The V and J ends lost 6 bases and 4 bases, in that order; junction bases with no gene match: 9. The germline gives CDR1 LGHDT, CDR2 YNNKEL (reference sequence). The CDR3 spells CASSRTSGRAPDTQYF. In DNA, the CDR3 is TGTGCCAGCAGTCGAACTAGCGGGAGAGCCCCAGATACGCAGTATTTT.

This chain links TRBV29-1 with TRBJ2-7; D gene uncertain. Per germline, CDR1 SQVTM and CDR2 ANQGSEA. This CDR3 has 12 amino acids. V shed 5 bases and J shed 0 bases, with 8 bases lying between them. CDR3 DNA sequence: TGCAGCGTTCGTGAACACTCCTACGAGCAGTACTTC. Its protein product is CSVREHSYEQYF.

As regards this clone: Other DNA sequences in this specimen translate into the identical CDR3. The V call is TRBV12-3 or TRBV12-4, the J call TRBJ2-1; possible D gene TRBD1, 6 bases. CDR3 length: 13 residues. The V end was cut by 5 bases, the J end by 1 base, with 6 bases between. In DNA form, the CDR3 reads TGTGCCAGCAGTAGGGGGTCCTACAATGAGCAGTTCTTC. This encodes CASSRGSYNEQFF.

This sequence joins TRBV6-5 and TRBJ1-1; 8 nucleotides align to TRBD1. V shed 5 bases and J 3 bases; nucleotides not matched to a gene: 5. This CDR3 has 14 amino acids. Germline V gene sequence: CDR1 MNHEY, CDR2 SVGAGI. The CDR3, as DNA: TGTGCCAGCAGTCGCAGGGGGCCGGACACTGAAGCTTTCTTT. Translation gives CASSRRGPDTEAFF.

A single count supports this clone. The gene calls are TRBV19 and TRBJ2-3, with D perhaps TRBD2 (7 bases). CDR3 length equals 16 residues. Trimming took 5 bases from V and 2 from J, leaving 17 bases between them. CDR1 and CDR2 from the germline V gene are LNHDA and SQIVND (reference sequence). DNA for the CDR3: TGTGCCAGTAGTCCCCGGGGGCGGGGGTACACAGATACGCAGTATTTT. Protein sequence: CASSPRGRGYTDTQYF.

This chain uses TRBV19 with TRBJ2-5; 10 bases are shared with TRBD1. Germline CDR1 is LNHDA and CDR2 is SQIVND (reference sequence). The CDR3 length is 13 residues. V lost 9 bases to trimming and J lost 5 bases; unmatched junction nucleotides: 6. CDR3 coding DNA: TGTGCCAGGACAGGGGGCGCGGGGGAGACCCAGTACTTC. It is translated as CARTGGAGETQYF.

V usage is TRBV19 and J usage is TRBJ1-1; D is perhaps TRBD1 (6 bases). Germline values: CDR1 LNHDA, CDR2 SQIVND (reference sequence). This CDR3 is 16 amino acids long. Between the trimmed V and J ends, which lost 7 bases and 1 base, there was a span of 19 bases. CDR3 sequence (DNA): TGTGCCAGTACCCCACCTTGGGGGCAGGGGAACACTGAAGCTTTCTTT. Protein product: CASTPPWGQGNTEAFF.

V gene TRBV9 combines with J gene TRBJ1-3, with no clear D. Germline CDR1 reads SGDLS; CDR2 reads YYNGEE. Trimming removed 0 bases at V and 4 bases at J, with 8 bases between. The CDR3 loop spans 14 amino acids. The DNA for the CDR3 is TGTGCCAGCAGCGTAGGGTCAGAAGGAAACACCATATATTTT. Translation: CASSVGSEGNTIYF.

The rearrangement joins TRBV20-1 to TRBJ2-2, with D perhaps matching TRBD1 (6 bases). Germline loops: CDR1 DFQATT, CDR2 SNEGSKA (reference sequence). CDR3 length: 14 amino acids. Trimming cost V 3 bases and J 1 base, with 9 bases left between them. CDR3 loop: CSASTQGNTGELFF. DNA of the CDR3: TGCAGTGCTAGTACACAGGGGAACACCGGGGAGCTGTTTTTT.